This is a list of T cell receptor beta chains from one sample in a study of cytomegalovirus exposure and HLA in healthy donors. TCRdb's table, derived via immunoSEQ multiplex PCR, lists solely in-frame clones and lacks some. This sample has about 56,000 clones; just over 90% occur once, and the top ten carry roughly 1.2%. The sample consisted of PBMCs. The receptors derive from a man aged 18 to 29 in good health and CMV-seronegative. Each CDR3 is given with its conserved first and last residue. The D gene is left open where the match is weak. Where a row states a size, it is once, few, many or the class of an expanded clone; other rows omit it.

TRBD1	TRBV15	.	TRBJ2-1	TGTGCCACCAGCAGGGCTCCGACAGGGGACGATGAGCAGTTCTTC	CATSRAPTGDDEQFF
TRBD2	TRBV27	.	TRBJ2-1	TGTGCCAGCAGTTTTGACGCGGGAGATGAGCAGTTCTTC	CASSFDAGDEQFF
TRBD1	TRBV4-3	.	TRBJ2-7	TGCGCCAGCAGCCGAAATGCCGGGACAGGTAACCCCTACGAGCAGTACTTC	CASSRNAGTGNPYEQYF
TRBD1	TRBV18	.	TRBJ1-2	TGTGCCAGCTCCCCCACGGGACAGGCGTATGGCTACACCTTC	CASSPTGQAYGYTF
.	TRBV7-2	once	TRBJ2-7	TGTGCCAGCAGCTTATTCTTGATAGCGGACTACGAGCAGTACTTC	CASSLFLIADYEQYF
.	TRBV5-1	.	TRBJ1-2	TGCGCCAGCAGCCCCGGCGGGGGGGATCATTATTTTACCTTC	CASSPGGGDHYFTF
.	TRBV19	.	TRBJ2-2	TGTGCCAGTAGTACTAGCCTCACCGGGGAGCTGTTTTTT	CASSTSLTGELFF
.	TRBV6-6	once	TRBJ2-7	TGTGCCAGCAGTACCCAGGGAATCTACGAGCAGTACTTC	CASSTQGIYEQYF
.	TRBV11-1	.	TRBJ1-1	TGTGCCAGCAGCTTACGGGAAACGGTGAACACTGAAGCTTTCTTT	CASSLRETVNTEAFF
.	TRBV9	.	TRBJ2-5	TGTGCCAGCAGCGACCAACCGGGACACCTAAAAGAGACCCAGTACTTC	CASSDQPGHLKETQYF
.	TRBV7-2	.	TRBJ1-2	TGTGCCAGCAGCCTAGCGGGGGGGACACATGGCTACACCTTC	CASSLAGGTHGYTF
.	TRBV5-4	.	TRBJ2-7	TGTGCCAGCAGCTTACAGGGCGCCTACGAGCAGTACTTC	CASSLQGAYEQYF
.	TRBV28	.	TRBJ2-2	TGTGCCAGCAGTTTATTCCCAGTGAACACCGGGGAGCTGTTTTTT	CASSLFPVNTGELFF
.	TRBV28	.	TRBJ2-1	TGTGCCAGCAGTTTGCCTATCGGCGGTGAACAGGGCCAGGTATCCTACAATGAGCAGTTCTTC	CASSLPIGGEQGQVSYNEQFF
.	TRBV7-2	.	TRBJ2-7	TGTGCCAGCAACCCCTTGGGTAGCGCCTACGAGCAGTACTTC	CASNPLGSAYEQYF
.	TRBV19	.	TRBJ1-2	TGTGCCAGTAGTGTGAACAGGGACAATGGCTACACCTTC	CASSVNRDNGYTF
.	TRBV28	.	TRBJ1-5	TGTGCCAGCAGGGGGAAGGGGTTGAGAAATCAGCCCCAGCATTTT	CASRGKGLRNQPQHF
.	TRBV4-1	.	TRBJ2-7	TGCGCCAGCAGCCAAGAGATGAGCGGATACGAGCAGTACTTC	CASSQEMSGYEQYF
.	TRBV6-6	.	TRBJ2-2	TGTGCCAGCAGTTTTTCGCGGGCCACCGGGGAGCTGTTTTTT	CASSFSRATGELFF
.	TRBV19	.	TRBJ1-5	TGTGCCAGTAGTATAGGAGGGAATAACAATCAGCCCCAGCATTTT	CASSIGGNNNQPQHF
TRBD1	TRBV18	.	TRBJ2-7	TGTGCCAGCTCTCCGCTCGCGATAGGGACAGCAGCCTACGAGCAGTACTTC	CASSPLAIGTAAYEQYF
TRBD2	TRBV2	.	TRBJ2-1	TGTGCCAGCAGCGGGACTAGAAATGAGCAGTTCTTC	CASSGTRNEQFF
TRBD1	TRBV19	.	TRBJ1-1	TGTGCCAGTAGTACCGGGACAGGGAACATCATGAACACTGAAGCTTTCTTT	CASSTGTGNIMNTEAFF
TRBD2	TRBV11-2	.	TRBJ2-1	TGTGCCAGCAGCCTTTCCGGACTAGCGGACAATGAGCAGTTCTTC	CASSLSGLADNEQFF
TRBD1	TRBV19	once	TRBJ2-5	TGTGCCAGTAGTATCAGGGGGCCATCGCGGGAGACCCAGTACTTC	CASSIRGPSRETQYF
.	TRBV7-9	once	TRBJ1-2	TGTGCCAGCAGCTTCACGGGGGGGTTTAATGGCTACACCTTC	CASSFTGGFNGYTF
.	TRBV4-3	.	TRBJ2-6	TGCGCCAGCAGTCCTGGGCCGGAGGGCTCTGGGGCCAACGTCCTGACTTTC	CASSPGPEGSGANVLTF
.	TRBV11-2	.	TRBJ1-2	TGTGCCAGCAGCCAGGGGAGAAACTATGGCTACACCTTC	CASSQGRNYGYTF
.	TRBV6-6	.	TRBJ2-2	TGTGCCAGCAGCCAAAACACCGGGGAGCTGTTTTTT	CASSQNTGELFF
TRBD1	TRBV5-1	.	TRBJ1-1	TGCGCCAGCAGCTTGAGGGACAGCGGGAACACTGAAGCTTTCTTT	CASSLRDSGNTEAFF
.	TRBV25-1	.	TRBJ2-1	TGTGCCAGCAGTGAATCGATCGCGGAGCAGTTCTTC	CASSESIAEQFF
TRBD2	TRBV7-2	.	TRBJ2-7	TGTGCCAGCAGCCCGACCGGGACTAGCGGTGAGTACTTC	CASSPTGTSGEYF
TRBD2	TRBV9	few	TRBJ2-7	TGTGCCAGCAGCGTAGGGGGACTAGCGATCTACGAGCAGTACTTC	CASSVGGLAIYEQYF
TRBD2	TRBV2	.	TRBJ2-7	TGTGCCAGCAGGGGACTAGCGATAGCGGGAGGGCCCTACGAGCAGTACTTC	CASRGLAIAGGPYEQYF
TRBD2	TRBV10-1	.	TRBJ2-5	TGCGCCAGAAGGATTCGCGGGAGAATTGTTGAGACCCAGTACTTC	CARRIRGRIVETQYF
.	TRBV19	.	TRBJ1-1	TGTGCCAGTATGGGGGGTTTGACTGAAGCTTTCTTT	CASMGGLTEAFF
.	TRBV28	once	TRBJ1-2	TGTGCCAGCAGCATACAAGTCAACTATGGCTACACCTTC	CASSIQVNYGYTF
TRBD2	TRBV9	once	TRBJ2-2	TGTGCCAGCAGCGTAGTTAGCGGGCTGAACACCGGGGAGCTGTTTTTT	CASSVVSGLNTGELFF
.	TRBV5-4	.	TRBJ1-2	TGTGCCAGCAGCTTGGATCAGGTTCTTAACTATGGCTACACCTTC	CASSLDQVLNYGYTF
TRBD2	TRBV11-3	once	TRBJ2-1	TGTGCCAGCAGCTCCCGGACTAGCGGGAGCCATGAGCAGTTCTTC	CASSSRTSGSHEQFF
.	TRBV5-1	few	TRBJ2-1	TGCGCCAGCAGCTCTAGAGGGAATGAGCAGTTCTTC	CASSSRGNEQFF
TRBD2	TRBV27	.	TRBJ2-1	TGTGCCAGCAGTTTATCGGGTAATAGACTAGCGGGGGGGTTTTTCCATGAGCAGTTCTTC	CASSLSGNRLAGGFFHEQFF
.	TRBV5-4	.	TRBJ2-1	TGTGCCAGCAGCTTATTTGGCGGGACGAGGGACTACAATGAGCAGTTCTTC	CASSLFGGTRDYNEQFF
TRBD2	TRBV9	.	TRBJ2-3	TGTGCCAGCAGCGTAGACCCACGGGGACTAGTAACAGATACGCAGTATTTT	CASSVDPRGLVTDTQYF
TRBD1	TRBV9	once	TRBJ2-1	TGTGCCAGCAGCACCCACAGGGGGAAGGCATATATCGATGAGCAGTTCTTC	CASSTHRGKAYIDEQFF
.	TRBV27	once	TRBJ2-6	TGTGCCAGCAGCCCCGAGGTGTCTGGGGCCAACGTCCTGACTTTC	CASSPEVSGANVLTF
TRBD2	TRBV7-2	.	TRBJ2-1	TGTGCCACCAGACTAGCGGGGGAGCAGTTCTTC	CATRLAGEQFF
.	TRBV6-5	.	TRBJ2-3	TGTGCCAGCAGTTACAAAAGCGATACGCAGTATTTT	CASSYKSDTQYF
.	TRBV5-1	.	TRBJ1-1	TGCGCCAGCAGGATGACAGGGAACACTGAAGCTTTCTTT	CASRMTGNTEAFF
.	TRBV4-3	.	TRBJ2-2	TGCGCCAGCAGCCAAGTGTTCTCGGAGTTTGGCACCGGGGAGCTGTTTTTT	CASSQVFSEFGTGELFF
.	TRBV4-1	.	TRBJ2-7	TGCGCCAGCAGCCAAGATTTGGGAGGCGAGCAGTACTTC	CASSQDLGGEQYF
.	TRBV7-2	.	TRBJ1-2	TGTGCCAGCATTAATTTTAACAGTTATGGCTACACCTTC	CASINFNSYGYTF
TRBD2	TRBV27	.	TRBJ2-5	TGTGCCAGCAGTACTAATAGCGGGAGCGGCGAGACCCAGTACTTC	CASSTNSGSGETQYF
.	TRBV18	.	TRBJ1-1	TGTGCCAGCTCACAGGACAGGAACACTGAAGCTTTCTTT	CASSQDRNTEAFF
TRBD2	TRBV11-3	.	TRBJ2-7	TGTGCCAGCAGCTTACGACTAGCGGGCATATACGAGCAGTACTTC	CASSLRLAGIYEQYF